The 16 T cell receptor beta chains presented below share a single source sample, sequenced in a study of neoadjuvant anti-PD-1 for oral cavity cancer (dated by TCRdb to the early 2020s). The library came from the immunoSEQ multiplex PCR assay. Drawn from immuneACCESS, this table holds only the in-frame rearrangements with V and J called that TCRdb kept. Clones are partly lost; checked studies trace under half to an unresolved V gene and leave the rest unexplained. The sample yields just over 65,000 clones; roughly 81% were counted once. The ten largest account for roughly 3.5% of the sample. Interpreted using the paper, the time point label stands for: after neoadjuvant nivolumab, at surgical resection. The specimen was PBMCs, collected after nivolumab (anti-PD-1) treatment. The receptors here all came from a person aged 35-79 years with oral cavity squamous cell carcinoma.

The chain links TRBV6-1 to TRBJ2-1; a weak D match, TRBD2 (6 bases). The germline gives CDR1 MNHNS, CDR2 SASEGT. Trimming left V 7 bases short and J 7 bases short, with 11 bases between. The CDR3 has 12 residues. The CDR3 sequence: CASTRERNEQFF. CDR3 DNA sequence: TGTGCCAGCACCCGGGAGCGGAATGAGCAGTTCTTC.

The CDR3 loop reads CATIPQVGEKLFF. CDR3 bases: TGTGCCACCATCCCACAAGTAGGGGAAAAACTGTTTTTT. J is TRBJ1-4 and V is TRBV6-1, with D uncertain. Between the trimmed V and J ends, which lost 10 bases and 8 bases, there was a span of 17 bases. CDR1 is MNHNS and CDR2 is SASEGT in the germline V gene. CDR3 size: 13 residues.

V is TRBV30 and J is TRBJ2-1; 12 bases line up with TRBD2. Germline V gene lookup returns CDR1 GTSNPN and CDR2 SVGIG (reference sequence). The V gene end was trimmed by 5 bases and the J gene end by 10 bases; junction bases not matched to a gene: 9. CDR3 size: 14 residues. CDR3 loop: CAWDPGLAGREQFF. The CDR3 coding sequence is TGTGCCTGGGACCCAGGACTAGCGGGAAGGGAGCAGTTCTTC.

The count of this clone is one. This sequence joins TRBV5-6 and TRBJ2-1; perhaps D is TRBD1 or TRBD2 (6 bases each). Deletions cut 1 base from V and 9 bases from J, with 11 bases between. The CDR3 is 13 residues long. Germline V gives CDR1 SGHDT, CDR2 YYEEEE. CDR3 protein: CASSLMGGAEQFF. CDR3 DNA: TGTGCCAGCAGCTTGATGGGGGGCGCTGAGCAGTTCTTC.

The chain is built from TRBV10-2 and TRBJ2-5; maybe TRBD1 (6 bases). Germline V gene sequence: CDR1 WSHSY, CDR2 SAAADI. V lost 2 bases and J lost 5, with 12 bases in between. The CDR3 spans 14 residues. The CDR3 DNA follows: TGCGCCAGCAGTGAGCCGACAGGTTGGGAGACCCAGTACTTC. Its protein is CASSEPTGWETQYF.

This sequence joins TRBV29-1 and TRBJ2-2, with D hard to call. V was pared by 3 bases and J by 5 bases, with 7 bases between. CDR3 length: 12 amino acids. The V gene's germline CDR1 is SQVTM and CDR2 ANQGSEA. The CDR3 bases are TGCAGCGTTGATCGGGCTACCGGGGAGCTGTTTTTT. Protein sequence: CSVDRATGELFF.

This clone was detected only once. J is TRBJ2-7 and V is TRBV5-4, with 8 bases aligning to TRBD2. The J segment lost 4 bases and the V segment lost 1 base, leaving 4 bases of the junction unmatched. This CDR3 is built from 14 residues. The germline V gene encodes CDR1 SGHNT and CDR2 YYREEE (reference sequence). The CDR3 DNA follows: TGTGCCAGCAGCTTGTCGGGGGGGGTGTACGAGCAGTACTTC. Amino acid sequence: CASSLSGGVYEQYF.

V gene TRBV6-5 combines with J gene TRBJ1-5; D gene unclear. The CDR3 contains 14 residues. Germline V gene data show CDR1 as MNHEY and CDR2 as SVGAGI. V shed 6 bases and J shed 2 bases, with 11 bases lying between them. This chain's CDR3 is CASRPFGGNQPQHF. CDR3 bases: TGTGCCAGCAGACCCTTCGGCGGCAATCAGCCCCAGCATTTT.

Concerning this clone itself: At one end the junction does not follow the germline gene, possibly because of a read error. At the DNA level, this CDR3 is encoded by other sequences in the same sample as well. The chain uses TRBV6-5 and TRBJ2-7; D is uncertain. CDR1 is MNHEY, CDR2 SVGAGI, per germline. The CDR3 totals 13 residues. This chain's CDR3 is CASSPLATGEQYF. CDR3 nucleotides: TGTGCCAGCAGTCCCTTGGCGACGGGCGAGCAGTACTTT.

The rearrangement uses TRBV6-1 and TRBJ2-7; 13 positions agree with TRBD2. From germline, CDR1 is MNHNS and CDR2 SASEGT. The CDR3 sequence is 15 residues long. V trimming: 7 bases; J trimming: 7 bases; junction bases outside the gene matches: 10. The CDR3 region is CASTVTSGRAGEQYF. The CDR3, as DNA: TGTGCCAGCACCGTTACTAGCGGGAGGGCCGGGGAGCAGTACTTC.

The chain is built from TRBV29-1 and TRBJ1-5; 8 nucleotides match TRBD1. This CDR3 region has 18 residues. Germline-derived CDR1 and CDR2 are SQVTM and ANQGSEA. V was clipped by 8 bases and J by 0 bases; unmatched bases: 18. The CDR3 DNA sequence: TGCAGCTCTGAGCAGGAGACAGGGGCTCCCTATAGCAATCAGCCCCAGCATTTT. The encoded protein is CSSEQETGAPYSNQPQHF.

The rearrangement links TRBV4-2 to TRBJ2-1; D remains unclear. The germline V and J ends were trimmed by 2 bases and 0 bases, with 11 bases remaining between them. CDR1 is LGHNA and CDR2 is YNFKEQ in the germline V gene. CDR3 length equals 16 residues. The CDR3 sequence is CASSQFFLSSYNEQFF. The CDR3 DNA reads TGTGCCAGCAGCCAATTCTTCTTAAGCTCCTACAATGAGCAGTTCTTC.

The chain couples TRBV7-9 to TRBJ2-7; TRBD1 matches at 9 bases. J lost 2 bases, V lost 5 bases, and 10 bases had no gene match. Germline CDR1 SEHNR, CDR2 FQNEAQ (reference sequence). The CDR3 is 16 amino acids. The CDR3 is CASSPIRTGEAYEQYF. The CDR3 DNA reads as TGTGCCAGCAGCCCAATTCGGACAGGGGAAGCCTACGAGCAGTACTTC.

The chain has TRBV5-1 and TRBJ2-5; a weak D match, TRBD1 (5 bases). Trimming cost V 0 bases and J 4 bases, with 10 bases left between them. Germline V CDR1 and CDR2: SGHRS, YFSETQ. The CDR3 is made up of 14 amino acids. The CDR3 sequence: CASSLASQGETQYF. The CDR3, as DNA: TGCGCCAGCAGCTTGGCCTCCCAGGGAGAGACCCAGTACTTC. The full variable domain, in which reference TRBV5-1 and TRBJ2-5 provide the parts outside the CDR3, is KAGVTQTPRYLIKTRGQQVTLSCSPISGHRSVSWYQQTPGQGLQFLFEYFSETQRNKGNFPGRFSGRQFSNSRSEMNVSTLELGDSALYLCASSLASQGETQYFGPGTRLLVL.

This clone came up a few times. The J gene is TRBJ1-3, the V gene TRBV7-9; D gene uncertain. V was pared by 5 bases and J by 4 bases, with 3 bases between. This CDR3 is built from 11 residues. The V gene's germline CDR1 is SEHNR and CDR2 FQNEAQ (reference sequence). The CDR3 region has the DNA TGTGCCAGCAGCCAAGGAAACACCATATATTTT. Its protein product is CASSQGNTIYF.

The chain links TRBV29-1 to TRBJ2-5, with no clear D. The V gene lost 3 bases and the J gene lost 2 bases, with 10 bases spanning the gap. The germline CDR1 and CDR2 sequences are SQVTM and ANQGSEA. This CDR3 contains 13 residues. The CDR3 sequence is CSVDSLPQETQYF. Written as DNA, the CDR3 is TGCAGCGTTGATTCACTACCACAAGAGACCCAGTACTTC.